Below, 22 T cell receptor beta chains from the same sample are listed, as sequenced in a study of cytomegalovirus exposure and HLA in healthy donors. The PCR employed 60 Vbeta primers together with 13 Jbeta primers. Measured with immunoSEQ multiplex PCR; TCRdb has only the in-frame clones, and not every one. The sample lists approximately 130,000 clones; more than 65% were seen once. Sequencing input: PBMCs. Receptor source: a man aged 18 to 35 in good health and CMV-seronegative.

V is TRBV6-1 and J is TRBJ2-3; 8 bases are a match to TRBD2. The CDR3 has 14 amino acids. The germline gives CDR1 MNHNS, CDR2 SASEGT. After removal of 5 bases from V and 5 bases from J, the junction contained 6 bases not matched to a gene. The CDR3 nucleotides are TGTGCCAGCAGTCCGACGGGGGGGGGAGATACGCAGTATTTT. Translation gives CASSPTGGGDTQYF.

The chain employs TRBV19 and TRBJ2-2, with D unclear. Deletions cut 5 bases from V and 3 bases from J, with 4 bases between. The CDR3 is made up of 12 amino acids. The V gene's germline CDR1 is LNHDA and CDR2 SQIVND (reference sequence). CDR3 loop: CASSPYTGELFF. In DNA form, the CDR3 reads TGTGCCAGTAGTCCATACACCGGGGAGCTGTTTTTT.

This chain links TRBV2 with TRBJ2-3; 8 positions match TRBD2. This CDR3 spans 17 amino acids. Germline lookup yields CDR1 SNHLY and CDR2 FYNNEI. V lost 0 bases, J lost 2 bases, and 7 bases stayed unmatched. CDR3 in amino acids: CASSEAGSGGTTDTQYF. Here the CDR3 DNA reads TGTGCCAGCAGTGAAGCAGGGAGCGGGGGAACCACAGATACGCAGTATTTT.

The sample holds a few counts of this clone. Additional DNA sequences in this sample encode the identical CDR3. The V call is TRBV6-5, the J call TRBJ2-3; D gene uncertain. The CDR3 length is 13 residues. Trimming removed 6 bases at V and 2 bases at J, with 9 bases between. Germline-derived CDR1 and CDR2 are MNHEY and SVGAGI. The CDR3 is CASRRLDTDTQYF. The CDR3, as DNA: TGTGCCAGCAGAAGACTGGACACAGATACGCAGTATTTT.

About this clone itself: Other DNA sequences in this specimen translate into the identical CDR3. V is TRBV2 and J is TRBJ1-2, with D possibly being TRBD1 (5 bases). Germline V gene data show CDR1 as SNHLY and CDR2 as FYNNEI. The germline V and J ends were trimmed by 3 bases and 3 bases, with 8 bases remaining between them. CDR3 length equals 13 residues. CDR3 in amino acids: CASSDREDYGYTF. The CDR3 DNA reads TGTGCCAGCAGTGACAGGGAGGACTATGGCTACACCTTC.

The chain employs TRBV4-2 and TRBJ1-5; unclear D gene. From germline, CDR1 is LGHNA and CDR2 YNFKEQ. Trimming left V 2 bases short and J 5 bases short, with 7 bases between. The CDR3 sequence is 13 residues long. CDR3: CASSQRDYQPQHF. CDR3 in DNA: TGTGCCAGCAGCCAACGGGATTATCAGCCCCAGCATTTT.

This chain connects TRBV7-3 to TRBJ2-1; TRBD1 matches at 7 bases. Germline trimming cut 2 bases from V and 11 bases from J; bases unmatched to any gene: 6. The CDR3 loop spans 13 amino acids. CDR1 and CDR2 from the germline V gene are SGHTA and FQGTGA. CDR3: CASSLGQGDKQFF. In nucleotides, the CDR3 is TGTGCCAGCAGCTTAGGGCAGGGGGACAAGCAGTTCTTC.

The chain's CDR3 is CASSIRTSGGRNTQYF. The CDR3 coding sequence is TGTGCCAGTAGTATCCGGACTAGCGGGGGAAGGAATACGCAGTATTTT. V gene TRBV19 combines with J gene TRBJ2-3; TRBD2 matches at 13 bases. Germline V gives CDR1 LNHDA, CDR2 SQIVND (reference sequence). The CDR3 runs 16 residues. With V trimmed by 3 bases and J by 7 bases, 7 bases remained unmatched.

The V call is TRBV9, the J call TRBJ2-7, with TRBD1 as a possible D gene (5 bases). V was pared by 4 bases and J by 3 bases, with 17 bases between. Germline CDR1 reads SGDLS; CDR2 reads YYNGEE. This CDR3 region has 15 residues. Here the CDR3 DNA reads TGTGCCAGCAGCCCGGCGGACATGACGTTCTACGAGCAGTACTTC. It encodes CASSPADMTFYEQYF. Full variable domain (outside the CDR3, taken from reference TRBV9 and TRBJ2-7): DSGVTQTPKHLITATGQRVTLRCSPRSGDLSVYWYQQSLDQGLQFLIQYYNGEERAKGNILERFSAQQFPDLHSELNLSSLELGDSALYFCASSPADMTFYEQYFGPGTRLTVT.

The chain uses TRBV25-1 and TRBJ2-2; TRBD1 is a possible D gene (6 bases). Per the germline V gene, CDR1 is MGHDK and CDR2 is SYGVNS. The CDR3 has 16 amino acids. The V and J ends lost 4 bases and 6 bases respectively, with 18 bases between them. The CDR3 sequence: CASSGGRGPGAGELFF. CDR3 nucleotide sequence: TGTGCCAGCAGTGGGGGTAGGGGCCCAGGGGCCGGGGAGCTGTTTTTT. The variable domain in full, completed from reference TRBV25-1 and TRBJ2-2, reads EADIYQTPRYLVIGTGKKITLECSQTMGHDKMYWYQQDPGMELHLIHYSYGVNSTEKGDLSSESTVSRIRTEHFPLTLESARPSHTSQYLCASSGGRGPGAGELFFGEGSRLTVL.

This chain connects TRBV5-4 to TRBJ2-1; 7 nucleotides match TRBD1. The CDR3 is 14 residues long. CDR1 is SGHNT and CDR2 is YYREEE in the germline V gene (reference sequence). The V gene end was trimmed by 3 bases and the J gene end by 4 bases; junction bases not matched to a gene: 4. CDR3 residues: CASSSPGQYNEQFF. Written as DNA, the CDR3 is TGTGCCAGCAGCTCTCCGGGACAGTACAATGAGCAGTTCTTC.

The chain couples TRBV19 to TRBJ2-2; TRBD1 might be the D (5 bases). The CDR3 covers 14 residues. Germline assignment: CDR1 LNHDA and CDR2 SQIVND (reference sequence). V lost 5 bases, J lost 3 bases, and 10 bases lay in between. The CDR3 DNA reads TGTGCCAGTAGTGTTGACAGATACACCGGGGAGCTGTTTTTT. As protein: CASSVDRYTGELFF. Looking up the rest from reference TRBV19 and TRBJ2-2 gives the full variable domain: DGGITQSPKYLFRKEGQNVTLSCEQNLNHDAMYWYRQDPGQGLRLIYYSQIVNDFQKGDIAEGYSVSREKKESFPLTVTSAQKNPTAFYLCASSVDRYTGELFFGEGSRLTVL.

V usage is TRBV6-6 and J usage is TRBJ1-5; unclear D gene. V was clipped by 2 bases and J by 7 bases, with 6 bases between them. Germline lookup yields CDR1 MNHNY and CDR2 SVGAGI (reference sequence). The CDR3 extends over 12 amino acids. This CDR3 reads CASSYEEQPQHF. The CDR3 nucleotides read TGTGCCAGCAGTTACGAGGAACAGCCCCAGCATTTT.

The chain couples TRBV5-4 to TRBJ2-2, with 7 bases identical to TRBD1. The CDR3 totals 16 residues. Germline trimming cut 4 bases from V and 7 bases from J; bases unmatched to any gene: 13. Germline loops: CDR1 SGHNT, CDR2 YYREEE (reference sequence). Written as DNA, the CDR3 is TGTGCCAGCAGCATTCAGACAGGGCCTGTTGGCGGGGAGCTGTTTTTT. Protein sequence: CASSIQTGPVGGELFF.

A few counts support this clone. This chain links TRBV5-1 with TRBJ2-7; the D gene is possibly TRBD1 (6 bases). This CDR3 has 13 residues. V lost 1 base, J lost 4 bases, and 9 bases lay in between. Per the germline V gene, CDR1 is SGHRS and CDR2 is YFSETQ. The CDR3 sequence is CASSLTGRYEQYF. CDR3 sequence (DNA): TGCGCCAGCAGCTTGACAGGGCGGTACGAGCAGTACTTC.

The V and J genes are TRBV29-1 and TRBJ2-3; D uncertain. Per the germline V gene, CDR1 is SQVTM and CDR2 is ANQGSEA. Trimming removed 0 bases at V and 7 bases at J, with 11 bases between. The CDR3 consists of 13 residues. CDR3 residues: CSVEDDTVYTQYF. The DNA of the CDR3 is TGCAGCGTTGAAGATGATACAGTATATACGCAGTATTTT.

This chain links TRBV29-1 with TRBJ1-2, with 9 nucleotides matching TRBD1. Trimming at V came to 4 bases and at J to 2 bases, leaving 5 bases not matched to a gene. CDR1 is SQVTM and CDR2 is ANQGSEA in the germline V gene. This CDR3 is built from 14 residues. The CDR3 loop is CSVGTTGGNYGYTF. In DNA form, the CDR3 reads TGCAGCGTTGGAACGACAGGGGGGAACTATGGCTACACCTTC.

The rearrangement uses TRBV7-8 and TRBJ1-6, with D perhaps TRBD1 (6 bases). Germline V gene lookup returns CDR1 SGHVS and CDR2 FQNEAQ. The CDR3 sequence is 14 residues long. V lost 4 bases and J lost 7, with 11 bases in between. This CDR3 reads CASSSGQLNSPLHF. CDR3 nucleotide sequence: TGTGCCAGCAGCTCCGGACAGCTCAATTCACCCCTCCACTTT.

This clone was found once. V gene TRBV5-6 combines with J gene TRBJ2-2; 7 nucleotides match TRBD1. Trimming took 1 base from V and 7 from J; bases not matched to a gene: 7. The CDR3 runs to 15 residues. Germline values: CDR1 SGHDT, CDR2 YYEEEE. The CDR3 loop reads CASSLRQGRGGELFF. The CDR3 DNA follows: TGTGCCAGCAGCTTGAGACAGGGCCGGGGCGGGGAGCTGTTTTTT.

V gene TRBV27 combines with J gene TRBJ2-2; 7 bases map to TRBD1. J lost 4 bases, V lost 3 bases, and 2 bases had no gene match. The V gene's germline CDR1 is MNHEY and CDR2 SMNVEV (reference sequence). This CDR3 has 14 amino acids. The CDR3 bases are TGTGCCAGCAGTTTTCAGGGGGTCACCGGGGAGCTGTTTTTT. It encodes CASSFQGVTGELFF.

V and J are TRBV4-2 and TRBJ1-6, with 7 nucleotides matching TRBD1. V lost 0 bases to trimming and J lost 7 bases; unmatched junction nucleotides: 15. The V gene's germline CDR1 is LGHNA and CDR2 YNFKEQ. The CDR3 runs to 19 residues. The CDR3 DNA sequence: TGTGCCAGCAGCCAAGAGGCAGGGGGGACAGCGATTGGCAATTCACCCCTCCACTTT. This gives the protein CASSQEAGGTAIGNSPLHF.

Notes on this clone: One end of the junction fails to match germline, which may point to a read error. The chain employs TRBV9 and TRBJ2-1; possible D gene TRBD2, 6 bases. The germline CDR1 and CDR2 sequences are SGDLS and YYNGEE. The CDR3 sequence is 16 residues long. The CDR3 sequence: CASSVANGGLYNERFF. Written as DNA, the CDR3 is TGTGCCAGCAGCGTAGCTAACGGGGGACTTTACAATGAGCGGTTCTTC. Variable domain in full (rest from reference TRBV9 and TRBJ2-1): DSGVTQTPKHLITATGQRVTLRCSPRSGDLSVYWYQQSLDQGLQFLIQYYNGEERAKGNILERFSAQQFPDLHSELNLSSLELGDSALYFCASSVANGGLYNERFFGPGTRLTVL.